The rows below give T cell receptor beta chains drawn from one sample of a study of CD8 T cells in ankylosing spondylitis. Each CDR3 protein gets one entry after TCRdb re-called the 5' RACE reads with MiXCR. Of more than 150,000 distinct CDR3 sequences listed, more than 10% are singletons. The sequenced sample was blood, either unsorted or a sorted T cell fraction (not recorded which). These receptors were collected from a male donor with ankylosing spondylitis or in good health (not recorded which). The CDR3 runs from the conserved cysteine through the conserved F or W. The order of the fields is D gene, clone size, V gene, J gene, CDR3 protein, CDR3 DNA. A D gene is named only where the DNA matches it firmly. The size field is filled for only some rows; it gives once, few, many or a size class.

NA,NA,TRBV28,TRBJ1-1,CASSLVPAGKHTEAFF,TGTGCCAGCAGTTTGGTCCCTGCAGGGAAACACACTGAAGCTTTCTTT
NA,NA,TRBV7-2,TRBJ2-1,CASSLGVWRDEQFF,TGTGCCAGCAGCTTAGGCGTCTGGAGGGATGAGCAGTTCTTC
TRBD1,NA,TRBV11-2,TRBJ2-4,CASSWGSGTDPNIQYF,TGTGCCAGCAGCTGGGGTTCCGGGACAGATCCAAACATTCAGTACTTC
NA,few,TRBV6-5,TRBJ1-2,CASSYSENYGYTF,TGTGCCAGCAGTTACTCGGAGAACTATGGCTACACCTTC
TRBD1,few,TRBV5-6,TRBJ2-1,CASSSPGQGYNEQFF,TGTGCCAGCAGCTCACCGGGACAGGGGTACAATGAGCAGTTCTTC
NA,NA,TRBV7-2,TRBJ1-2,CASSLGGYYGYTF,TGTGCCAGCAGCTTAGGTGGATATTATGGCTACACCTTC
NA,NA,TRBV12-3/TRBV12-4,TRBJ2-3,CASSPPEQPDTQYF,TGTGCCAGCAGCCCCCCCGAGCAGCCAGATACGCAGTATTTT
TRBD2,few,TRBV20-1,TRBJ2-5,CSAGTSGSSVGQETQYF,TGCAGTGCCGGGACTAGCGGGAGTTCCGTAGGCCAAGAGACCCAGTACTTC
NA,many,TRBV5-1,TRBJ1-2,CASSFSASGGYTF,TGCGCCAGCAGCTTTTCAGCCTCCGGGGGCTACACCTTC
NA,few,TRBV6-5,TRBJ1-2,CASTSGIYGYTF,TGTGCCAGCACTTCCGGCATCTATGGCTACACCTTC
NA,NA,TRBV4-1,TRBJ2-1,CASSQGGDYNEQFF,TGCGCCAGCAGCCAAGGCGGAGACTACAATGAGCAGTTCTTC
NA,NA,TRBV24-1,TRBJ1-6,CATSEGDSPLHF,TGTGCCACCAGTGAGGGGGACTCACCCCTCCACTTT
NA,few,TRBV5-6,TRBJ2-2,CASSPVGGLTGELFF,TGTGCCAGCAGTCCGGTCGGGGGCTTGACCGGGGAGCTGTTTTTT
TRBD1,NA,TRBV20-1,TRBJ2-7,CSASRFGTGTTYEQYF,TGCAGTGCTAGCAGATTCGGGACAGGGACAACCTACGAGCAGTACTTC
NA,many,TRBV5-6,TRBJ2-6,CASSLPGANVLTF,TGTGCCAGCAGCTTGCCTGGGGCCAACGTCCTGACTTTC
NA,few,TRBV5-1,TRBJ2-5,CASSFDDSQETQYF,TGCGCCAGCAGCTTCGACGACAGCCAAGAGACCCAGTACTTC
NA,few,TRBV11-2,TRBJ1-3,CASSVGTEPGNTIYF,TGTGCCAGCAGCGTAGGGACGGAGCCTGGAAACACCATATATTTT
NA,NA,TRBV6-5,TRBJ2-3,CASSYSFEQPGYGDTQYF,TGTGCCAGCAGTTACTCCTTCGAGCAGCCGGGGTACGGAGATACGCAGTATTTT
TRBD1,NA,TRBV4-1,TRBJ1-5,CASSQDRGQPNQPQHF,TGCGCCAGCAGCCAAGATCGGGGACAGCCAAATCAGCCCCAGCATTTT
NA,NA,TRBV20-1,TRBJ2-7,CSTEEWGGGQYF,TGCAGTACCGAGGAGTGGGGTGGGGGACAGTACTTC
TRBD2,few,TRBV4-2,TRBJ2-5,CASSLGEAGAQETQYF,TGTGCCAGCAGCCTAGGGGAAGCGGGAGCGCAAGAGACCCAGTACTTC
TRBD2,few,TRBV6-1,TRBJ2-7,CASSEPSGVTYEQYF,TGTGCCAGCAGTGAACCTAGCGGGGTTACCTACGAGCAGTACTTC
NA,NA,TRBV18,TRBJ2-5,CASSPWIPDAVKETQYF,TGTGCCAGCTCACCATGGATCCCGGACGCAGTGAAAGAGACCCAGTACTTC
NA,many,TRBV7-8,TRBJ1-4,CASSSYRLNEKLFF,TGTGCCAGCAGCTCGTACCGCCTGAATGAAAAACTGTTTTTT